These 14 T cell receptor beta chains originate from one sample sequenced in a study of blood T cell repertoires in COVID-19 (dated by TCRdb to 2020 to 2022). Library construction relied on the immunoSEQ multiplex PCR assay. In its TCRdb copy, this immuneACCESS table keeps in-frame sequences only and misses some clones. Where compared with another copy, unresolved V genes explain less than half of these, and the others have no known cause. Present in this sample are 300,000 to 450,000 clones, 85% of which were seen just once. Under 4% of the sample is held by the ten biggest clonotypes. The sample taken for sequencing was peripheral blood. These receptors were collected from a woman aged 18-29 years with acute or convalescent COVID-19.

V usage is TRBV12-5 and J usage is TRBJ2-7; D remains unclear. The CDR3 loop spans 15 amino acids. V lost 5 bases and J 4 bases, leaving 18 bases between the germline ends. The V gene's germline CDR1 is LGHNT and CDR2 FRNRAP. CDR3 protein: CASGLDLIEEYEQYF. The DNA for the CDR3 is TGTGCTAGTGGTCTCGACTTAATCGAGGAATACGAGCAGTACTTC.

The rearrangement joins TRBV6-5 to TRBJ1-1; 11 bases are shared with TRBD1. The CDR3 is made up of 14 amino acids. Germline CDR1 and CDR2: MNHEY and SVGAGI. The J segment lost 1 base and the V segment lost 7 bases, leaving 2 bases of the junction unmatched. The chain's CDR3 is CASKGQGANTEAFF. CDR3 sequence (DNA): TGTGCCAGCAAAGGACAGGGGGCGAACACTGAAGCTTTCTTT.

V and J are TRBV11-2 and TRBJ1-4; the match to TRBD1 covers 7 bases. J gave up 7 bases and V 5 bases, and 4 bases lay outside the gene matches. The CDR3 extends over 13 amino acids. Germline CDR1 is SGHAT and CDR2 is FQNNGV. The CDR3 reads CASSPQGGEKLFF. CDR3 bases: TGTGCCAGCAGCCCCCAGGGGGGTGAAAAACTGTTTTTT.

The chain joins TRBV5-1 to TRBJ2-7; 12 bases agree with TRBD2. This CDR3 has 16 residues. The ends lost 4 bases at V and 5 bases at J; junction bases unmatched: 10. Germline V gene sequence: CDR1 SGHRS, CDR2 YFSETQ. For the CDR3, the DNA is TGCGCCAGCAGCATTATGACTAGCGGGGGTTCGCACGAGCAGTACTTC. Encoded protein: CASSIMTSGGSHEQYF.

This clone was seen a single time. The CDR3, as DNA: TGTGCCACCAGGCAGGGGGCTGGCAATCAGCCCCAGCATTTT. This translates into CATRQGAGNQPQHF. The chain couples TRBV24-1 to TRBJ1-5, with 8 bases fitting TRBD1. The J segment lost 2 bases and the V segment lost 7 bases, leaving 3 bases of the junction unmatched. In germline, CDR1 is KGHDR, CDR2 SFDVKD. This CDR3 region has 14 residues.

The rearrangement links TRBV2 to TRBJ1-6; D is possibly TRBD1 (6 bases). Germline V CDR1 and CDR2: SNHLY, FYNNEI. The CDR3 contains 16 residues. The V and J ends lost 2 bases and 0 bases respectively, with 8 bases between them. The CDR3 nucleotides read TGTGCCAGCAGTGAAAGGGGGGGCTCCTATAATTCACCCCTCCACTTT. It translates to CASSERGGSYNSPLHF. Based on the CDR3 plus reference TRBV2 and TRBJ1-6, the full variable domain is EPEVTQTPSHQVTQMGQEVILRCVPISNHLYFYWYRQILGQKVEFLVSFYNNEISEKSEIFDDQFSVERPDGSNFTLKIRSTKLEDSAMYFCASSERGGSYNSPLHFGNGTRLTVT.

This chain joins TRBV10-3 and TRBJ1-2; D gene ambiguous. Trimming took 4 bases from V and 3 from J, leaving 9 bases between them. The CDR3 is made up of 13 amino acids. Germline CDR1 is ENHRY and CDR2 is SYGVKD. The CDR3 DNA reads TGTGCCATCAGTGCCGAGGTCGACTATGGCTACACCTTC. Translated: CAISAEVDYGYTF.

The V gene is TRBV10-3, the J gene TRBJ2-7; D is undetermined. The CDR3 has 13 amino acids. Germline V CDR1 and CDR2: ENHRY, SYGVKD. The V gene lost 6 bases and the J gene lost 1 base, with 10 bases spanning the gap. The DNA of the CDR3 is TGTGCCATCAGGGCGGCTCAGTCCTACGAGCAGTACTTC. It encodes CAIRAAQSYEQYF.

V gene TRBV29-1 combines with J gene TRBJ2-7; 12 positions match TRBD2. V lost 4 bases to trimming and J lost 3 bases; unmatched junction nucleotides: 7. The germline V gene encodes CDR1 SQVTM and CDR2 ANQGSEA. CDR3 length equals 15 residues. The CDR3 nucleotides read TGCAGCGTTGTACTAGCGGGAGGACTTTACTACGAGCAGTACTTC. Translated: CSVVLAGGLYYEQYF.

V gene TRBV27 combines with J gene TRBJ1-2; weak D call: TRBD1 (5 bases). Germline assignment: CDR1 MNHEY and CDR2 SMNVEV (reference sequence). CDR3 length equals 13 residues. V shed 7 bases and J shed 8 bases, with 17 bases lying between them. CDR3 sequence reads: CASTPTVMRGYTF. CDR3 nucleotide sequence: TGTGCCAGCACACCGACAGTCATGCGGGGCTACACCTTC.

The V gene is TRBV9, the J gene TRBJ1-4; D unclear. Trimming removed 0 bases at V and 10 bases at J, with 7 bases between. The CDR3 sequence is 12 residues long. Germline values: CDR1 SGDLS, CDR2 YYNGEE. The CDR3 reads CASSVATGKLFF. As DNA, the CDR3 is TGTGCCAGCAGCGTAGCTACGGGAAAACTGTTTTTT.

DNA for the CDR3: TGCGCCAGCAGCTTGGGTGGCGGAGGGACCGGGGAGCTGTTTTTT. Its translation: CASSLGGGGTGELFF. This chain uses TRBV5-1 with TRBJ2-2; D may be TRBD2 (6 bases). The germline gives CDR1 SGHRS, CDR2 YFSETQ. The CDR3 has 15 amino acids. V was pared by 0 bases and J by 5 bases, with 11 bases between.

The chain is built from TRBV7-9 and TRBJ1-1; 8 nucleotides match TRBD1. This CDR3 is built from 16 residues. Germline assignment: CDR1 SEHNR and CDR2 FQNEAQ (reference sequence). The trim removed 5 bases at V and 8 bases at J, leaving 16 bases unmatched. CDR3 in DNA: TGTGCCAGCAGCCGGGGACAGGCTAAAGGCCTCGGCGAAGCTTTCTTT. Its translation: CASSRGQAKGLGEAFF.

The chain couples TRBV6-6 to TRBJ2-2, with a tentative D call TRBD1 (5 bases). Trimming cost V 4 bases and J 2 bases, with 11 bases left between them. There are 15 residues in the CDR3. Looked up from germline, CDR1 is MNHNY and CDR2 is SVGAGI (reference sequence). The CDR3 DNA follows: TGTGCCAGCAGTTTCCCTAGGGGTAACACCGGGGAGCTGTTTTTT. Its protein is CASSFPRGNTGELFF.